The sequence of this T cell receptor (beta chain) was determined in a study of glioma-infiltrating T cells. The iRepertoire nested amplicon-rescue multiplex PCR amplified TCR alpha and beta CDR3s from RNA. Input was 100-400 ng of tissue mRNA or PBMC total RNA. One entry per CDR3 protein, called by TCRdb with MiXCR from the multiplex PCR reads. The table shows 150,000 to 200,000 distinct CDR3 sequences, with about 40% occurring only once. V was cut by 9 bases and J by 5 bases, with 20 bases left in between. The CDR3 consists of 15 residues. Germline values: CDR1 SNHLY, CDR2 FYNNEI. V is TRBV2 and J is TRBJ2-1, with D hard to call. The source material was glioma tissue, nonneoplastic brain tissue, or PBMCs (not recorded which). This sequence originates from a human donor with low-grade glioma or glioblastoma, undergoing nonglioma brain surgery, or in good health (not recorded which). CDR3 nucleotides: TGTGCCAGATCACCAACGCTAGAATCCAACAATGAGCAGTTCTTC. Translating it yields CARSPTLESNNEQFF.